The rows below give T cell receptor beta chains drawn from one sample of a study of vaccination and CD4 T cells after COVID-19. Each CDR3 protein gets one entry after TCRdb re-called the PCR reads with MiXCR. The table has just under 30,000 distinct CDR3 sequences, 49% seen once. The sequencing here drew on CD4+ T cells from blood, taken about 7 months after SARS-CoV-2 vaccination. The receptors come from a human donor who had recovered from COVID-19. Each CDR3 is given with its conserved first and last residue. The order of the fields is clone size, V gene, D gene, J gene, CDR3 protein, CDR3 DNA. A D gene is named only where the DNA matches it firmly. Rows give clone size only sometimes, using once, few, many, or a class for an expanded clone.

>.|TRBV24-1|.|TRBJ2-3
CATSLRVTDTQYF
TGTGCCACCAGTCTCAGGGTCACAGATACGCAGTATTTT
>.|TRBV27|TRBD2|TRBJ2-2
CASSLAGGAGELFF
TGTGCCAGCAGTTTGGCGGGAGGGGCCGGGGAGCTGTTTTTT
>.|TRBV20-1|TRBD2|TRBJ2-3
CSARSREREGYTDTQYF
TGCAGTGCTAGATCGAGGGAGCGGGAGGGTTACACAGATACGCAGTATTTT
>.|TRBV19|.|TRBJ2-7
CASDSGTHTEQYF
TGTGCCAGCGACTCCGGGACCCACACCGAGCAGTACTTC
>once|TRBV6-4|TRBD1|TRBJ2-1
CASSDRYRGADEQFF
TGTGCCAGCAGTGACCGTTACAGGGGGGCCGATGAGCAGTTCTTC
>few|TRBV20-1|TRBD1|TRBJ1-5
CSARWGQGANQPQHF
TGCAGTGCTAGATGGGGACAGGGGGCAAATCAGCCCCAGCATTTT
>.|TRBV6-2/TRBV6-3|TRBD1|TRBJ1-2
CASSSQDRGYGYTF
TGTGCCAGCAGTTCCCAGGACAGGGGATATGGCTACACCTTC
>.|TRBV7-8|.|TRBJ1-3
CASSPSSGYGGNTIYF
TGTGCCAGCAGCCCGAGCTCAGGGTACGGTGGAAACACCATATATTTT
>few|TRBV24-1|TRBD2|TRBJ2-7
CATSDYGLDPQYF
TGTGCCACCAGTGATTACGGACTAGACCCACAGTACTTC
>.|TRBV20-1|.|TRBJ2-5
CSARDLRERETQYF
TGCAGTGCTAGGGATTTGAGGGAACGGGAGACCCAGTACTTC
>.|TRBV4-1|TRBD2|TRBJ2-3
CASSQAGLAGGGDTQYF
TGCGCCAGCAGCCAAGCGGGCCTAGCGGGAGGAGGAGATACGCAGTATTTT
>few|TRBV20-1|.|TRBJ1-2
CSARRASNYGYTF
TGCAGTGCTAGACGGGCTTCTAACTATGGCTACACCTTC
>.|TRBV10-1|TRBD2|TRBJ2-3
CASSESASGSSDTQYF
TGCGCCAGCAGTGAGTCGGCTAGCGGGAGCTCAGATACGCAGTATTTT
>.|TRBV28|.|TRBJ1-1
CASSVPGRRTEAFF
TGTGCCAGCAGTGTTCCAGGGAGAAGAACTGAAGCTTTCTTT
>.|TRBV6-5|TRBD2|TRBJ2-7
CASSYSGSLSYEQYF
TGTGCCAGCAGTTATAGCGGGAGCCTCTCCTACGAGCAGTACTTC